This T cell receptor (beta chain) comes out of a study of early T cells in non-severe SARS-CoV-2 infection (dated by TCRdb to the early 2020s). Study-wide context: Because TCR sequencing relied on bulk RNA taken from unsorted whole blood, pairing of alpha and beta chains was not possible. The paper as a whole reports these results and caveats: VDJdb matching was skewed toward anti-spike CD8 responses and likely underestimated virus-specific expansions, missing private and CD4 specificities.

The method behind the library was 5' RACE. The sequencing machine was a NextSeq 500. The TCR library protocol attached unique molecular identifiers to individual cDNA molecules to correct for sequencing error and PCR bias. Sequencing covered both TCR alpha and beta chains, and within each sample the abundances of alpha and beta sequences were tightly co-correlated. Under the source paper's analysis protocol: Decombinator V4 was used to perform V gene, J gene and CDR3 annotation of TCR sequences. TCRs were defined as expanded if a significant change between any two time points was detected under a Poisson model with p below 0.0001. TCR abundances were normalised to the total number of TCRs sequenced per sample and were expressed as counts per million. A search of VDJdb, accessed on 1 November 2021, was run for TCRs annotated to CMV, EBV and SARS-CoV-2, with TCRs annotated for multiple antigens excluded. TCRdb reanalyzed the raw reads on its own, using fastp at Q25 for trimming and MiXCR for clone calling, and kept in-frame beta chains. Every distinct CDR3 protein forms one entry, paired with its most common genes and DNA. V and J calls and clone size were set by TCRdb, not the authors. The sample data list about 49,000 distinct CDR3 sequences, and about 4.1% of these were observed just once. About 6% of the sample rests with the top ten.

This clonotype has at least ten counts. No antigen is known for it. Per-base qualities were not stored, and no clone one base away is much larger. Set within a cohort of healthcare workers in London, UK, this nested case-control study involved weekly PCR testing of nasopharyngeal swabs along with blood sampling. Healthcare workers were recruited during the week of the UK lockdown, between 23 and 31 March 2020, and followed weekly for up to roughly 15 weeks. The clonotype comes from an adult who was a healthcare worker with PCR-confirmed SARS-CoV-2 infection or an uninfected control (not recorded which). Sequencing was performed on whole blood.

DNA sequence: TGTGCCAGCAGCTTAGCCGGAGGCGGCAATCAGCCCCAGCATTTT. Its amino acids are CASSLAGGGNQPQHF. Rearrangement joined TRBV7-2 to TRBJ1-5; the D gene lacks a confident call. CDR1 SGHTA and CDR2 FQGNSA are derived from the germline V gene. The CDR3 holds 15 amino acids from the cysteine to the phenylalanine. The kept DNA is CDR3 alone, 45 bases in frame from the first base. Relative to germline, V is 0 bases shorter and J is 2 bases shorter, with 8 bases between their ends.